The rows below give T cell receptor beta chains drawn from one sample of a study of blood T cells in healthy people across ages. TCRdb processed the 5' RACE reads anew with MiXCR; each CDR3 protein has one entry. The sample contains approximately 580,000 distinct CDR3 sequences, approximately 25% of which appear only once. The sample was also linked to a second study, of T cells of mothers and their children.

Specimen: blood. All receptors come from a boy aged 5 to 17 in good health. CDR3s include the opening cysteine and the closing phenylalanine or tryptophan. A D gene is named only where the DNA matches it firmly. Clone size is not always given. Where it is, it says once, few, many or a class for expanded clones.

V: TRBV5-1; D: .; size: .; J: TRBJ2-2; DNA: TGCGCCAGCAGCTTGGAGGCCACTAACACCGGGGAGCTGTTTTTT; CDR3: CASSLEATNTGELFF
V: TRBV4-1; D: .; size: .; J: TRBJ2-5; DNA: TGCGCCAGCAGCCAAGTTCAGGGCAGTTCGCCCCAGTACTTC; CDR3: CASSQVQGSSPQYF
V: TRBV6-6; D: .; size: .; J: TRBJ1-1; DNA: TGTGCCAGCATTGACGGGGCCACTGAAGCTTTCTTT; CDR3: CASIDGATEAFF
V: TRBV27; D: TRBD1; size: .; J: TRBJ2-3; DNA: TGTGCCAGCAGCCTAGGGACAGGGGGCGCAGATACGCAGTATTTT; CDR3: CASSLGTGGADTQYF
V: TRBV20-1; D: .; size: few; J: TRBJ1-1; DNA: TGCAGTGCTAGACCCCCCTGGGTAAACACTGAAGCTTTCTTT; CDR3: CSARPPWVNTEAFF
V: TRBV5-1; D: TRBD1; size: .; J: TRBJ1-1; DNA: TGCGCCAGCAGCTTGGAGGGACAGCCTACTGATGAAGTTTTCTTT; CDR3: CASSLEGQPTDEVFF
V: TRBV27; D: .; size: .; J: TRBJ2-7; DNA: TGTGCCAGCAGTTTATGGCGGAGCTACGAGCAGTACTTC; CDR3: CASSLWRSYEQYF
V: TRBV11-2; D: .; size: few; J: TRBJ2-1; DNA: TGTGCCAGCAGCTTATATGGGAACAATGAGCAGTTCTTC; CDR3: CASSLYGNNEQFF
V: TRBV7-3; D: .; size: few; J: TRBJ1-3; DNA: TGTGCCAGCACCCTACTCCTGCAGGTTGGAAACACCATATATTTT; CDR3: CASTLLLQVGNTIYF
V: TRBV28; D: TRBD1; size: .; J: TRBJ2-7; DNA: TGTGCCAGCCCCGCGGACAGGGAAGTCGACGAGCAGTACTTC; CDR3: CASPADREVDEQYF
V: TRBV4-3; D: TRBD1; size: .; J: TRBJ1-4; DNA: TGCGCCAGCAACGAACACAGGGGAACTGAAAAACTGTTTTTT; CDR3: CASNEHRGTEKLFF
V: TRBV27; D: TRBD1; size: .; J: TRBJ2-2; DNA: TGTGCCAGCAGTTTCGACAGGGAGCCCGGGGAGCTGTTTTTT; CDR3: CASSFDREPGELFF
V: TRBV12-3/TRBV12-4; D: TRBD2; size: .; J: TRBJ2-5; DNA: TGTGCCAGCACTGGCGGGGGAGGAGAGACCCAGTACTTC; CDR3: CASTGGGGETQYF
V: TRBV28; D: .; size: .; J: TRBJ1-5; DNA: TGTGCCAGCAGTCCTCTAGTCAATCAGCCCCAGCATTTT; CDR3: CASSPLVNQPQHF
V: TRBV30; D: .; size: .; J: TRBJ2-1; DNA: TGTGCCGGATCTTGGGGCGGGGTTGCTTACAATGAGCAGTTCTTC; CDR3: CAGSWGGVAYNEQFF
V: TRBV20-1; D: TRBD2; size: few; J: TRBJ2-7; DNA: TGCAGTGCCCCCTCACCGGTAGCGGGCAACTACGAGCAGTACTTC; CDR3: CSAPSPVAGNYEQYF
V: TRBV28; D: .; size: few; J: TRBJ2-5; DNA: TGTGCCAGCGGGGGAGTAGCGGAACAAGAGACCCAGTACTTC; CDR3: CASGGVAEQETQYF
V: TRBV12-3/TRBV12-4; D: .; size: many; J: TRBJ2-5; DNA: TGTGCCAGCAGTTTGGTTTCGGGAACCCAGTACTTC; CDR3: CASSLVSGTQYF
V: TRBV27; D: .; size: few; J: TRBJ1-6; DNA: TGTGCCAGCCACTTAGAGGGCGTGGGGACGAATTCACCCCTCCACTTT; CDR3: CASHLEGVGTNSPLHF
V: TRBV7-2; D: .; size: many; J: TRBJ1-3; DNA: TGTGCCAGCAGCTTCCAGCGGCGAAACTCTGGAAACACCATATATTTT; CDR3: CASSFQRRNSGNTIYF
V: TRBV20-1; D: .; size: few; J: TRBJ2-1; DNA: TGCAGTGCTCGAGACCCGACAGTATACAATGAGCAGTTCTTC; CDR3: CSARDPTVYNEQFF
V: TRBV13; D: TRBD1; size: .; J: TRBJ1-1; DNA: TGTGCCAGCAGCTCTGCGACAGGGGGTATAACTGAAGCTTTCTTT; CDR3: CASSSATGGITEAFF
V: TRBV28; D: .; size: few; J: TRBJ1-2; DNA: TGTGCCAGCAGTCTTTACAGGGACGGCTACACCTTC; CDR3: CASSLYRDGYTF
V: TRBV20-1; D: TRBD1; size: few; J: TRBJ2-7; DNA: TGCAGTGCCCCGAGAGGACAGGGGACGCCTGAGCAGTACTTC; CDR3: CSAPRGQGTPEQYF
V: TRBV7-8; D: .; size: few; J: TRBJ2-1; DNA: TGTGCCAGCAGCTTTGGGGACATACGCAATGAGCAGTTCTTC; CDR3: CASSFGDIRNEQFF
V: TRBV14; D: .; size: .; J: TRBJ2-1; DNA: TGTGCCAGCAGCCGTAGCTGGTACTACAATGAGCAGTTCTTC; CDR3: CASSRSWYYNEQFF
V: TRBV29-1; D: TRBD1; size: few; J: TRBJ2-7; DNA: TGCAGCATCGGACAGGGGGCATACGAGCAGTACTTC; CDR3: CSIGQGAYEQYF
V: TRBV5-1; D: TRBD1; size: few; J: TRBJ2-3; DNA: TGCGCCAGCAGCGTCTTACAGGGGGGAGGCACAGATACGCAGTATTTT; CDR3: CASSVLQGGGTDTQYF
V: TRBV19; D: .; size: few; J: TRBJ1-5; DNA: TGTGCCAGTAGTATTCTAGGGTCAAGCAATCAGCCCCAGCATTTT; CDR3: CASSILGSSNQPQHF
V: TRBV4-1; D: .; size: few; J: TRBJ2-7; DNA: TGCGCCAGCAGCCATCAGAAGAGCTCCTACGAGCAGTACTTC; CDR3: CASSHQKSSYEQYF
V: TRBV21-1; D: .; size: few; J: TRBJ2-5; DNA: TGTGCCAGCAGCAAAGGGGGGCCAGGTGAAGAGACCCAGTACTTC; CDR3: CASSKGGPGEETQYF
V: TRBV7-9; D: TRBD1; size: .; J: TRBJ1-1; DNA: TGTGCCAGCAGCTTCGCCACAGGGGGAGCTGAAGCTTTCTTT; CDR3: CASSFATGGAEAFF
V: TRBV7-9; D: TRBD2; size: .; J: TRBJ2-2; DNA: TGTGCCAGGGGGATTCGCGGGGGAGCGAACACCGGGGAGCTGTTTTTT; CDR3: CARGIRGGANTGELFF
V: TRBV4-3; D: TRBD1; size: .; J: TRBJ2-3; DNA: TGCGCCAGCAGCCAAGAGAACGGACAGGGGGTGACAGATACGCAGTATTTT; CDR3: CASSQENGQGVTDTQYF
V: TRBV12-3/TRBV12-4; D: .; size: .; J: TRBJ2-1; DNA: TGTGCCAGCAGTTTTACTCAGGGTACCGGGGACAATGAGCAGTTCTTC; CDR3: CASSFTQGTGDNEQFF
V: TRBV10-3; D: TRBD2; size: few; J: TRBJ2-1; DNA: TGTGCCATCAATAGCGGGAGTAGGAATGAGCAGTTCTTC; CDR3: CAINSGSRNEQFF
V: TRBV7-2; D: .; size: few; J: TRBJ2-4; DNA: TGTGCCAGCAGCTTAGGGGGGGTGTGGGCCAAAAACATTCAGTACTTC; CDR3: CASSLGGVWAKNIQYF
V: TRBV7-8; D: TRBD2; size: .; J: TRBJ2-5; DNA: TGTGCCAGCTGGCAGCGGGGCCTCCCAGAGACCCAGTACTTC; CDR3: CASWQRGLPETQYF
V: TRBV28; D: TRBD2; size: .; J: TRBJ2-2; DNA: TGTGCCAGCAGTGGACCGGGACTAGCGGGAGTTGTCGGGGAGCTGTTTTTT; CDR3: CASSGPGLAGVVGELFF
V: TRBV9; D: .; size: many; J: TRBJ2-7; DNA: TGTGCCAGCAGCGTAGTGGGGGGGCTAGACTTCTACGAGCAGTACTTC; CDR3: CASSVVGGLDFYEQYF
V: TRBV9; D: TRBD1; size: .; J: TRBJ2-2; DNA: TGTGCCAGCAGCGAGACAGGGGGGAGGACCGGGGAGCTGTTTTTT; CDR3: CASSETGGRTGELFF
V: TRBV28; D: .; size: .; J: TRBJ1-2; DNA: TGTGCCAGCAGTTTATTCTCCGTGCAGGGGCGCTATGGCTACACCTTC; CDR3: CASSLFSVQGRYGYTF
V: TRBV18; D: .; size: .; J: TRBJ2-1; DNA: TGTGCCAGCTCACCAGCGGAAGTCAGGGATATGAATGAGCAGTTCTTC; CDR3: CASSPAEVRDMNEQFF
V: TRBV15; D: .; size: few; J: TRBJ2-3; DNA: TGTGCCACCAGCAGAGGGGGCCAAGATACGCAGTATTTT; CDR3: CATSRGGQDTQYF
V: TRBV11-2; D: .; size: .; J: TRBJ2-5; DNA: TGTGCCAGCAGCTCTCTAATTGGGGAGACCCAGTACTTC; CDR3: CASSSLIGETQYF
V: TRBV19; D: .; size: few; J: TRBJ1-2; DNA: TGTGCCAGTAGTATAAGGCGAGACGGATATGGCTACACCTTC; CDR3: CASSIRRDGYGYTF
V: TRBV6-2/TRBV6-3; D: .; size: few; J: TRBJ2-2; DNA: TGTGCCAGCAGCCGGACCTCTCTAGACACCGGGGAGCTGTTTTTT; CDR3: CASSRTSLDTGELFF
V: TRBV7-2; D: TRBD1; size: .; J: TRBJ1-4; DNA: TGTGCCAGCAGCTTAGCGGGGGACAGGAGTAATGAAAAACTGTTTTTT; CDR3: CASSLAGDRSNEKLFF
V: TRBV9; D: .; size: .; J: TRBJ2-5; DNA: TGTGCCAGCAGCCAGGAAGGTGGAGTCAGAGAGACCCAGTACTTC; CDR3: CASSQEGGVRETQYF
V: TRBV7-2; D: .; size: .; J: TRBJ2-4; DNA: TGTGCCAGCAGCTCCCGACACAATTTCTTACTAGCCAAAAACATTCAGTACTTC; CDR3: CASSSRHNFLLAKNIQYF
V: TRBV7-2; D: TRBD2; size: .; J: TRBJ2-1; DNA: TGTGCCAGCAGCTCCCGGTATGGACTAGCGGGAGCGTGGAATGAGCAGTTCTTC; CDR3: CASSSRYGLAGAWNEQFF
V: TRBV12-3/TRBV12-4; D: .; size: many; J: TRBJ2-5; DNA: TGTGCCAGCAGTGCACAGCTCCGGGAGACCCAGTACTTC; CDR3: CASSAQLRETQYF
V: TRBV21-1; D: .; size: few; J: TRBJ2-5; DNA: TGTGCCAGCAGCCCGAGGCAAGAGGCCTCCAACCAAGAGACCCAGTACTTC; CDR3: CASSPRQEASNQETQYF
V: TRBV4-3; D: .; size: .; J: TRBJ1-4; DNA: TGCGCCAGCAGCCAAGGGCAGTTTAATGAAAAACTGTTTTTT; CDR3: CASSQGQFNEKLFF
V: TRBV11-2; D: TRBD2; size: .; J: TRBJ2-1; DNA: TGTGCCAGCAGCTTAGATCCTTGGCTAGCGGGAGTCATGTACAATGAGCAGTTCTTC; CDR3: CASSLDPWLAGVMYNEQFF
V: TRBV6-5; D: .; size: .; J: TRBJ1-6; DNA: TGTGCCAGCAGACTTAATTCACCCCTCCACTTT; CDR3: CASRLNSPLHF
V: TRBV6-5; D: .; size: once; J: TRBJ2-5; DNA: TGTGCCAGCATCCAATACGGCCGGCAAGAGACCCAGTACTTC; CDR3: CASIQYGRQETQYF
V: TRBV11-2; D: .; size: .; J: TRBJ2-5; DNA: TGTGCCAGCAGTGGGACGGCTTCAAGGTTGACCCAGTACTTC; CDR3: CASSGTASRLTQYF
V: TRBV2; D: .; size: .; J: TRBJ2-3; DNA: TGTGCCAGCAGTGAAGTGAGCAGGGTTACAGATACGCAGTATTTT; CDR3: CASSEVSRVTDTQYF